The 10 T cell receptor beta chains below were found in one sample sequenced in a study of cytomegalovirus exposure and HLA in healthy donors. This PCR relied on a set of 60 Vbeta primers and 13 Jbeta primers. Profiling relied on immunoSEQ multiplex PCR, and the TCRdb table lists in-frame clones only, not all of them. The table lists 85,000 to 100,000 clones, more than 75% of them singletons. Sequenced sample: PBMCs. These receptors originate from a man between 25 and 39 years old in good health and CMV-seropositive.

V is TRBV28 and J is TRBJ2-7, with TRBD2 matching 13 bases. The CDR3 is 15 residues long. V lost 7 bases, J lost 4 bases, and 7 bases stayed unmatched. Germline values: CDR1 MDHEN, CDR2 SYDVKM. The CDR3 region is CASTLGLAGVYEQYF. The CDR3 DNA reads TGTGCCAGCACCCTTGGACTAGCGGGAGTTTACGAGCAGTACTTC.

The rearrangement uses TRBV10-3 and TRBJ1-3; the D is unclear. Trimming took off 2 bases at V and 0 bases at J, with 5 bases between the two ends. Germline V CDR1 and CDR2: ENHRY, SYGVKD. The CDR3 has 14 amino acids. CDR3: CAISEAGSGNTIYF. CDR3 in DNA: TGTGCCATCAGTGAGGCAGGCTCTGGAAACACCATATATTTT.

V usage is TRBV5-6 and J usage is TRBJ1-1; 7 positions match TRBD1. V lost 0 bases to trimming and J lost 0 bases; unmatched junction nucleotides: 8. This CDR3 comprises 17 residues. Germline CDR1 and CDR2: SGHDT and YYEEEE. The CDR3: CASSLVLGTEMNTEAFF. The CDR3 DNA reads as TGTGCCAGCAGCTTGGTTCTAGGGACAGAGATGAACACTGAAGCTTTCTTT.

The CDR3 is CASSEMAGGVYNEQFF. The CDR3 nucleotides read TGTGCCAGCAGTGAGATGGCGGGAGGGGTCTACAATGAGCAGTTCTTC. The rearrangement joins TRBV2 to TRBJ2-1, with TRBD2 identical over 9 bases. This CDR3 is 16 amino acids long. Losses at the gene ends were 3 bases for V and 3 bases for J; bases not matched to a gene: 6. CDR1 is SNHLY and CDR2 is FYNNEI in the germline V gene. Looking up the rest from reference TRBV2 and TRBJ2-1 gives the full variable domain: EPEVTQTPSHQVTQMGQEVILRCVPISNHLYFYWYRQILGQKVEFLVSFYNNEISEKSEIFDDQFSVERPDGSNFTLKIRSTKLEDSAMYFCASSEMAGGVYNEQFFGPGTRLTVL.

The chain has TRBV18 and TRBJ1-6; the D gene is possibly TRBD1 (5 bases). This CDR3 is built from 15 residues. The V end lost 6 bases, the J end lost 3 bases, and 12 bases lay between the germline ends. Germline values: CDR1 KGHSH, CDR2 LQKENI. The CDR3, as DNA: TGTGCCAGCTCCGACTTAGACAGCTATAATTCACCCCTCCACTTT. This sequence encodes CASSDLDSYNSPLHF.

V gene TRBV27 combines with J gene TRBJ1-2; D perhaps matches TRBD1 (5 bases). CDR1 and CDR2 from the germline V gene are MNHEY and SMNVEV (reference sequence). V was clipped by 5 bases and J by 0 bases, with 13 bases between them. The CDR3 is 15 residues long. The CDR3 nucleotides read TGTGCCAGCAGTGTGCGTCAGACAGCTAACTATGGCTACACCTTC. Protein product: CASSVRQTANYGYTF.

The chain recombines TRBV5-1 with TRBJ2-7, with 10 bases aligning to TRBD1. The germline CDR1 and CDR2 sequences are SGHRS and YFSETQ. There are 19 residues in the CDR3. V gave up 0 bases and J gave up 2 bases; unmatched junction bases: 14. The CDR3 DNA sequence: TGCGCCAGCAGCTTGGACTCTCGGCGAGACAGGGGGCCCACCTACGAGCAGTACTTC. It translates to CASSLDSRRDRGPTYEQYF.

This chain connects TRBV2 to TRBJ2-1; D unresolved. V was cut by 3 bases and J by 0 bases, with 12 bases left in between. In germline, CDR1 is SNHLY, CDR2 FYNNEI. This CDR3 comprises 16 residues. The DNA of the CDR3 is TGTGCCAGCAGTGATTTGAAGCGCAGCTCCTACAATGAGCAGTTCTTC. Its protein is CASSDLKRSSYNEQFF. Filled out from reference TRBV2 and TRBJ2-1, the complete variable domain reads EPEVTQTPSHQVTQMGQEVILRCVPISNHLYFYWYRQILGQKVEFLVSFYNNEISEKSEIFDDQFSVERPDGSNFTLKIRSTKLEDSAMYFCASSDLKRSSYNEQFFGPGTRLTVL.

V and J are TRBV6-1 and TRBJ2-2; a weak D match, TRBD2 (5 bases). Germline lookup yields CDR1 MNHNS and CDR2 SASEGT. The CDR3 consists of 12 residues. Deletions cut 11 bases from V and 5 bases from J, with 12 bases between. The CDR3 DNA follows: TGTGCCGCCCTTTGGGAGACCGGGGAGCTGTTTTTT. Translation: CAALWETGELFF.

The chain joins TRBV5-4 to TRBJ2-3, with TRBD1 identical over 7 bases. The CDR3 runs to 14 residues. V gave up 3 bases and J gave up 6 bases; unmatched junction bases: 7. The germline CDR1 and CDR2 sequences are SGHNT and YYREEE (reference sequence). For the CDR3, the DNA is TGTGCCAGCAGCTACCAGACAGGGCCTGATACGCAGTATTTT. This codes for CASSYQTGPDTQYF.